This T cell receptor (beta chain) was profiled in a study of T cell responses to AZD1222 COVID-19 vaccine. Study background: Second doses at about 4 or about 12 weeks were pooled.

General study points: Repertoire samples came only from after the peak T cell response. Seropositive status at baseline applied to only 6 or 7 AZD1222 recipients. Donors in the cohort were predominantly white British and more often female, and clonal diversity was possibly underestimated.

TCRdb's copy holds only in-frame clones and misses some; the assay was immunoSEQ multiplex PCR. Counted here are tens of thousands of clones, over 60% occurring once; the ten biggest clones make up 9% to 14%. V dropped 7 bases and J dropped 0 bases, with 13 bases sitting between them. Germline values: CDR1 SNHLY, CDR2 FYNNEI. This CDR3 region has 15 residues. As concerns this clone: The antigen is unknown.

The sample here was peripheral blood, taken on day 0 of AZD1222 vaccination. V is TRBV2 and J is TRBJ1-5, with no clear D. This TCR came from an adult in good health. Written as DNA, the CDR3 is TGTGCCAGCAAGCCGAAGTGGGGTAGCAATCAGCCCCAGCATTTT. Its translation: CASKPKWGSNQPQHF.